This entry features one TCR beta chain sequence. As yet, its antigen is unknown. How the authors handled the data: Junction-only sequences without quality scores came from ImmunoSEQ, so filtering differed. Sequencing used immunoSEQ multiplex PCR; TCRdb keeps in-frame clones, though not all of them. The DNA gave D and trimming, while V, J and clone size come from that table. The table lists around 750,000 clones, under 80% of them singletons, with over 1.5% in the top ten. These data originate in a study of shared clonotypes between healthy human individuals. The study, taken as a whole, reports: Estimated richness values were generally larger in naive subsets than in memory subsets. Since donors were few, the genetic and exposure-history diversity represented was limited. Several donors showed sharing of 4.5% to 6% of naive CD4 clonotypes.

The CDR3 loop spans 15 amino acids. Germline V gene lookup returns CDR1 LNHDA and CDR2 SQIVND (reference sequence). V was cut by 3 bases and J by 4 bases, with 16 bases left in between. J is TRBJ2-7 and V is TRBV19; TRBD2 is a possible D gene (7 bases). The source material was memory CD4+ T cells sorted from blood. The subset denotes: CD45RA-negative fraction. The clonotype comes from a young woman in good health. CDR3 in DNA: TGTGCCAGTAGTATCCGCCGGAGGGGGGGATACGAGCAGTACTTC. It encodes CASSIRRRGGYEQYF.